The clone carrying this T cell receptor (beta chain) appeared a few times. The data were obtained in a study of shared clonotypes between healthy human individuals. None of the donors, who were healthy HIV-negative adults, had recently had acute infections or vaccinations. This CDR3 has 15 amino acids. The germline CDR1 and CDR2 sequences are SNHLY and FYNNEI. V was pared by 4 bases and J by 0 bases, with 10 bases between. It was across several immunoSEQ plates that each subset's genomic DNA was evenly split. Clones were sequenced by immunoSEQ multiplex PCR, and TCRdb holds only the in-frame ones, with some missing. The repertoire has some 470,000 clones, about three quarters of them found once; the top ten carry about an eighth.

The chain employs TRBV2 and TRBJ1-5; D is uncertain. The receptor's source is a woman aged 40 to 50 in good health. Some clones in this sample may be carry-over from other donors' samples. Sequenced input: PBMCs. In DNA form, the CDR3 reads TGTGCCAGCAGTGTGGGTTCCAGTAGCAATCAGCCCCAGCATTTT. Protein product: CASSVGSSSNQPQHF.